A selection of T cell receptor beta chains follows, all from one sample in a study of cytomegalovirus exposure and HLA in healthy donors. TCRdb's copy holds only in-frame clones and misses some; the assay was immunoSEQ multiplex PCR. The repertoire table contains over 35,000 clones. Sequences were obtained from PBMCs. These receptors originate from a woman aged 25 to 39 in good health and CMV-seronegative. The CDR3 runs from the conserved cysteine through the conserved F or W. A D gene is named only where the DNA matches it firmly.

J: TRBJ1-5; D: TRBD1; V: TRBV7-8; CDR3: CASSARDRGGGQPQHF; DNA: TGTGCCAGCAGCGCCCGGGACAGGGGAGGGGGTCAGCCCCAGCATTTT
J: TRBJ1-2; D: .; V: TRBV9; CDR3: CASSTIADTSGYTF; DNA: TGTGCCAGCAGCACAATCGCGGATACGAGCGGCTACACCTTC
J: TRBJ1-2; D: .; V: TRBV2; CDR3: CASTNRRGGYTF; DNA: TGTGCCAGCACAAACCGACGAGGTGGCTACACCTTC
J: TRBJ1-2; D: .; V: TRBV6-5; CDR3: CASSYSSASSTWGYTF; DNA: TGTGCCAGCAGTTACTCGTCCGCAAGTAGCACGTGGGGCTACACCTTC
J: TRBJ1-1; D: .; V: TRBV18; CDR3: CASSPQGSSGEAFF; DNA: TGTGCCAGCTCACCACAGGGGTCTTCGGGTGAAGCTTTCTTT
J: TRBJ2-1; D: TRBD1; V: TRBV7-9; CDR3: CASSRDRASYNEQFF; DNA: TGTGCCAGCAGCAGAGACAGGGCCTCCTACAATGAGCAGTTCTTC
J: TRBJ2-7; D: .; V: TRBV18; CDR3: CASSPPLGTPYEQYF; DNA: TGTGCCAGCTCACCACCCCTCGGGACTCCTTACGAGCAGTACTTC
J: TRBJ2-1; D: .; V: TRBV7-8; CDR3: CASSLRSGSSDNEQFF; DNA: TGTGCCAGCAGCTTAAGAAGCGGTAGCTCCGACAATGAGCAGTTCTTC
J: TRBJ2-6; D: .; V: TRBV7-6; CDR3: CASSLGDTSESSGANVLTF; DNA: TGTGCCAGCAGCTTAGGGGACACTAGCGAAAGCTCTGGGGCCAACGTCCTGACTTTC
J: TRBJ2-2; D: .; V: TRBV7-9; CDR3: CASSRTSDSAGELFF; DNA: TGTGCCAGCAGCCGAACATCGGACTCGGCGGGGGAGCTGTTTTTT
J: TRBJ1-5; D: TRBD1; V: TRBV19; CDR3: CASSISGQGSANQPQHF; DNA: TGTGCCAGTAGTATCAGTGGACAGGGGTCCGCCAATCAGCCCCAGCATTTT
J: TRBJ1-5; D: .; V: TRBV7-2; CDR3: CASSLTRVNQPQHF; DNA: TGTGCCAGCAGCTTAACCCGCGTAAATCAGCCCCAGCATTTT
J: TRBJ2-5; D: TRBD2; V: TRBV5-1; CDR3: CASSLVAGDSGETQYF; DNA: TGCGCCAGCAGCTTAGTAGCGGGAGACTCCGGGGAGACCCAGTACTTC
J: TRBJ2-2; D: .; V: TRBV5-1; CDR3: CASGQGSSGELFF; DNA: TGCGCCAGCGGACAAGGAAGCTCCGGGGAGCTGTTTTTT
J: TRBJ2-7; D: TRBD2; V: TRBV4-2; CDR3: CASSPTSGSTYEQYF; DNA: TGTGCCAGCAGCCCGACTAGCGGGAGCACCTACGAGCAGTACTTC
J: TRBJ2-2; D: TRBD2; V: TRBV29-1; CDR3: CSAAGTSGVINTGELFF; DNA: TGCAGCGCCGCTGGGACTAGCGGGGTAATCAACACCGGGGAGCTGTTTTTT
J: TRBJ1-1; D: TRBD1; V: TRBV18; CDR3: CASSPQTGENTEAFF; DNA: TGTGCCAGCTCACCACAGACAGGGGAGAACACTGAAGCTTTCTTT
J: TRBJ1-5; D: TRBD1; V: TRBV30; CDR3: CAWSGTGVLIGNQPQHF; DNA: TGTGCCTGGAGCGGGACAGGGGTGTTGATCGGCAATCAGCCCCAGCATTTT
J: TRBJ2-5; D: TRBD2; V: TRBV9; CDR3: CASSVVGGGRAGETQYF; DNA: TGTGCCAGCAGCGTAGTCGGCGGCGGGAGGGCCGGCGAGACCCAGTACTTC
J: TRBJ2-5; D: TRBD2; V: TRBV9; CDR3: CASSLGLAGVWETQYF; DNA: TGTGCCAGCAGCTTGGGACTAGCGGGAGTTTGGGAGACCCAGTACTTC
J: TRBJ2-2; D: TRBD1; V: TRBV4-2; CDR3: CASSHGTGGRELFF; DNA: TGTGCCAGCAGCCACGGGACAGGGGGAAGGGAGCTGTTTTTT
J: TRBJ1-2; D: .; V: TRBV11-3; CDR3: CASSLGMEGYTF; DNA: TGTGCCAGCAGCTTAGGGATGGAGGGCTACACCTTC
J: TRBJ2-2; D: TRBD1; V: TRBV30; CDR3: CAWSVQGIGELFF; DNA: TGTGCCTGGAGTGTACAGGGGATCGGGGAGCTGTTTTTT
J: TRBJ1-1; D: .; V: TRBV5-4; CDR3: CASSWTDNEAFF; DNA: TGTGCCAGCAGCTGGACAGATAATGAAGCTTTCTTT
J: TRBJ1-1; D: TRBD1; V: TRBV28; CDR3: CASSYTTGSSSTEAFF; DNA: TGTGCCAGCAGTTACACGACAGGGTCCAGTTCCACTGAAGCTTTCTTT